This T cell receptor beta chain was sequenced during a study of blood T cell repertoires in COVID-19. Across the study: There were acute and convalescent COVID-19 samples, and they came from the United States, Italy and Spain. T cells, B-cell-depleted T cells, or PBMCs supplied cDNA or gDNA.

This clone has only one observation. The authors' processing: Reference gene primers were amplified, and this amplification served to estimate nucleated cell counts. This table comes from immunoSEQ multiplex PCR, and its TCRdb copy is limited to in-frame clones, with some not included. The DNA was the basis for D and trimming; V, J and clone size are from that table. Here the sample spans more than 80,000 clones, about 85% being singletons. Germline V gene sequence: CDR1 MNHEY, CDR2 SMNVEV (reference sequence). The V end was cut by 3 bases, the J end by 4 bases, with 16 bases between. The CDR3 sequence is 16 residues long.

The V call is TRBV27, the J call TRBJ1-5; the D gene is possibly TRBD1 (6 bases). Material for sequencing was peripheral blood. The clonotype comes from a woman older than 75 with COVID-19, enrolled during active disease. The CDR3 DNA reads as TGTGCCAGCAGTTTGCAGGGGACAACGAGGAATCAGCCCCAGCATTTT. Translated, it gives CASSLQGTTRNQPQHF.